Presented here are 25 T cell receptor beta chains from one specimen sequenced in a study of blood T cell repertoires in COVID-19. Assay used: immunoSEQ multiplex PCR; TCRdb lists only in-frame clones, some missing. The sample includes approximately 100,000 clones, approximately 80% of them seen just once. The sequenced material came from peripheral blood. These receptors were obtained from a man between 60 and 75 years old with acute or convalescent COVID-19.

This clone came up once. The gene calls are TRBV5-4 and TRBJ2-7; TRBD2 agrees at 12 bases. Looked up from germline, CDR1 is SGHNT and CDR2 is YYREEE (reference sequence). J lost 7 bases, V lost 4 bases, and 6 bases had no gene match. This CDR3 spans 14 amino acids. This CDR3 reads CASSRWTSGKEQYF. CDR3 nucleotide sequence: TGTGCCAGCAGCCGGTGGACTAGCGGGAAAGAGCAGTACTTC.

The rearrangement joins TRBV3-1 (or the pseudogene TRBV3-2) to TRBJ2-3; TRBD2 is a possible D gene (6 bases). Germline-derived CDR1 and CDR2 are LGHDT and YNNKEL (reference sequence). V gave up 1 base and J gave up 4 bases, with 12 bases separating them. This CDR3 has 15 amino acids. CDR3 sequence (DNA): TGTGCCAGCAGCCAAGGGGGCGGGACGGCAGATACGCAGTATTTT. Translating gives CASSQGGGTADTQYF.

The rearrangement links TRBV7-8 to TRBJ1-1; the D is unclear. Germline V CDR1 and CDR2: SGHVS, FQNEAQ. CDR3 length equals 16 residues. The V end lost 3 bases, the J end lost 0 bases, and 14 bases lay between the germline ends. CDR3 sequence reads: CASSFTGLSMNTEAFF. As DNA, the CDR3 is TGTGCCAGCAGCTTCACCGGACTGAGCATGAACACTGAAGCTTTCTTT.

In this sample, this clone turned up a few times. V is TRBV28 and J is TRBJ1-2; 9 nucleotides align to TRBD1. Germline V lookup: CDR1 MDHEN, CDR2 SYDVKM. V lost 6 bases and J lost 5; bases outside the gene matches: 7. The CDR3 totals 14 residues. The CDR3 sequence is CASSRTGGAYGYTF. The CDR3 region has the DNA TGTGCCAGCAGCCGAACAGGGGGCGCTTATGGCTACACCTTC.

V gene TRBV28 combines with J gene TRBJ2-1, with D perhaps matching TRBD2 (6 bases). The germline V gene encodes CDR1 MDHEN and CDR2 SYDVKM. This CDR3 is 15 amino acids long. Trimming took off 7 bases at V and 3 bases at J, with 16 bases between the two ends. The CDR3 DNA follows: TGTGCCAGCATCCCTGGAGGGTACCTCTACAATGAGCAGTTCTTC. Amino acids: CASIPGGYLYNEQFF.

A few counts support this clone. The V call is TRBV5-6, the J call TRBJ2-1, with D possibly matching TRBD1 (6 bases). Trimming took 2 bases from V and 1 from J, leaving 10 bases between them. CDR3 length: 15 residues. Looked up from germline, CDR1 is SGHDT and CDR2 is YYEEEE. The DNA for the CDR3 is TGTGCCAGCAGCTTCCGACAGGAGTCCTACAATGAGCAGTTCTTC. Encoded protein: CASSFRQESYNEQFF.

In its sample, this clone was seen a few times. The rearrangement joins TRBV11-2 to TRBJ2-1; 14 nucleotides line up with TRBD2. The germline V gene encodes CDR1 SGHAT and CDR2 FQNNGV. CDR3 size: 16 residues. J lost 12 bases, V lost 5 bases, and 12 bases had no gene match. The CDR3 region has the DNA TGTGCCAGCAGCCCTAGACTAGCGGGAGGGCTCCGAGGGCAGTTCTTC. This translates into CASSPRLAGGLRGQFF.

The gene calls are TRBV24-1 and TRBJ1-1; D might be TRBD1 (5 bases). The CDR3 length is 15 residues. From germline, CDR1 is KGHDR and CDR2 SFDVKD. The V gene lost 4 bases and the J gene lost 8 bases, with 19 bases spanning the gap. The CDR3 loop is CATSEGSAGRGEAFF. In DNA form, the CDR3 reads TGTGCCACCAGTGAAGGGTCTGCGGGACGTGGGGAAGCTTTCTTT.

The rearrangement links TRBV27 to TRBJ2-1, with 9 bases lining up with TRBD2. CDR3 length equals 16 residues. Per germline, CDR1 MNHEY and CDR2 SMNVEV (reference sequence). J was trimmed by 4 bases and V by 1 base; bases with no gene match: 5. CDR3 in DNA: TGTGCCAGCAGTTTATTCGCGGGAGGGGGTTACAATGAGCAGTTCTTC. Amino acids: CASSLFAGGGYNEQFF.

Here the CDR3 reads CASSPEEADTQYF. Here the CDR3 DNA reads TGTGCCAGCTCACCTGAGGAGGCGGATACGCAGTATTTT. The chain combines TRBV18 with TRBJ2-3, with D possibly TRBD2 on 5 matching bases. Germline CDR1 KGHSH, CDR2 LQKENI. The CDR3 runs to 13 residues. V lost 3 bases to trimming and J lost 6 bases, with 10 bases between them.

CDR3 nucleotide sequence: TGTGCCAGCAGCTTGGAACGCAGGGGGCGGGAGCAGTACTTC. The encoded protein is CASSLERRGREQYF. The genes are TRBV5-6 and TRBJ2-7, with 8 bases aligning to TRBD1. Germline V gene lookup returns CDR1 SGHDT and CDR2 YYEEEE. This CDR3 is 14 amino acids long. Trimming cost V 0 bases and J 7 bases; bases outside gene matches: 6.

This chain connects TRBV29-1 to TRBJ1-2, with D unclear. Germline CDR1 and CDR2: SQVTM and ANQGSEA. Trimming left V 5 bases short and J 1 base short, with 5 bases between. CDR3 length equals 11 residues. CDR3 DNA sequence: TGCAGCGTTCAGAATAACTATGGCTACACCTTC. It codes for CSVQNNYGYTF.

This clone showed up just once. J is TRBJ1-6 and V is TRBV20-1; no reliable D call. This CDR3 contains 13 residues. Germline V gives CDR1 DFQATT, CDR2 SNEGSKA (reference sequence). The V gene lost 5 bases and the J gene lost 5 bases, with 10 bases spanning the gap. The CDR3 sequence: CSARAPNNSPLHF. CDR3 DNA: TGCAGTGCTCGTGCGCCTAATAATTCACCCCTCCACTTT.

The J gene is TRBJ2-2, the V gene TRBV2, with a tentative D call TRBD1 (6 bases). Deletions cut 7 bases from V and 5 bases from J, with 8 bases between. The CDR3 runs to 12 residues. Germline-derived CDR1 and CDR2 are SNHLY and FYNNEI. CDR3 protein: CASTGDTGELFF. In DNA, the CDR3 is TGTGCCAGCACAGGGGATACCGGGGAGCTGTTTTTT.

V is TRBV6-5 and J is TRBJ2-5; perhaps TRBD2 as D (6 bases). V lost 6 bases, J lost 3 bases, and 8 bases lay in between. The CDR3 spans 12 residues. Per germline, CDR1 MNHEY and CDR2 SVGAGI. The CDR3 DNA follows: TGTGCCAGCAGGCGGGACGAAGAGACCCAGTACTTC. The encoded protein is CASRRDEETQYF.

The CDR3 is CSPKGDSSNEQFF. CDR3 in DNA: TGCAGCCCCAAAGGGGACAGCTCAAATGAGCAGTTCTTC. J is TRBJ2-1 and V is TRBV29-1; 7 nucleotides match TRBD1. The V gene's germline CDR1 is SQVTM and CDR2 ANQGSEA. The ends lost 8 bases at V and 7 bases at J; junction bases unmatched: 11. This CDR3 comprises 13 residues.

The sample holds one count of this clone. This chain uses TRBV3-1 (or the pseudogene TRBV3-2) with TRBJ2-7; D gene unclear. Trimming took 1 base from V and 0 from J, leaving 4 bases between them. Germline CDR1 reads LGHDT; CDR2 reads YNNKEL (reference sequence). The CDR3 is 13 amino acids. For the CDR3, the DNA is TGTGCCAGCAGCCAAGCCAACTCCTACGAGCAGTACTTC. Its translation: CASSQANSYEQYF.

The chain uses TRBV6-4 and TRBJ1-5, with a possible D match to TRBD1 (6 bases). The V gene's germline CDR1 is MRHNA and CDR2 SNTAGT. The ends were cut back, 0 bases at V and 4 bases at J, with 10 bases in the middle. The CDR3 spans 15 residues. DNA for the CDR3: TGTGCCAGCAGTGACTCCTGGGACAAAAATCAGCCCCAGCATTTT. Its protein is CASSDSWDKNQPQHF.

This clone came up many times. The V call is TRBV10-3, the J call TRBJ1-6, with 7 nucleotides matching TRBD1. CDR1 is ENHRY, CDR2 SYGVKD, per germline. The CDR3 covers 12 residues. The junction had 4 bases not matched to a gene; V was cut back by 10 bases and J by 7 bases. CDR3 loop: CATETGNSPLHF. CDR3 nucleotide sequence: TGTGCCACCGAGACAGGGAATTCACCCCTCCACTTT.

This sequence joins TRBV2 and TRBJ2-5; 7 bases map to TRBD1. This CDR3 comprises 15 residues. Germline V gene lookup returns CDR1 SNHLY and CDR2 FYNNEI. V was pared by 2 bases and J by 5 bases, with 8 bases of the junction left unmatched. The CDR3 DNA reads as TGTGCCAGCAGTGAATCGGGGCAGGGGGTTGAGACCCAGTACTTC. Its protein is CASSESGQGVETQYF. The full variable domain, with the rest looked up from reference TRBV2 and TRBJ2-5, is EPEVTQTPSHQVTQMGQEVILRCVPISNHLYFYWYRQILGQKVEFLVSFYNNEISEKSEIFDDQFSVERPDGSNFTLKIRSTKLEDSAMYFCASSESGQGVETQYFGPGTRLLVL.

CDR3 sequence reads: CASSPGQGIYEQYF. The CDR3 DNA is TGTGCCAGCAGCCCGGGACAGGGAATCTACGAGCAGTACTTC. This chain links TRBV5-5 with TRBJ2-7; 9 bases are a match to TRBD1. The germline V gene has CDR1 SGHKS and CDR2 YYEKEE (reference sequence). CDR3 length: 14 residues. J gave up 3 bases and V 4 bases, and 5 bases lay outside the gene matches.

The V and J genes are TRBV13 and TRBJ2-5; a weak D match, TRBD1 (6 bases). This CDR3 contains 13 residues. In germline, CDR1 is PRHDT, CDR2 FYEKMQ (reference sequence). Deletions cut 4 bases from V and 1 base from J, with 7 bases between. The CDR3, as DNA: TGTGCCAGCAGCTCACAGGGCCAAGAGACCCAGTACTTC. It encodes CASSSQGQETQYF. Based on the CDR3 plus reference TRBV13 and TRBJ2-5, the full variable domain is AAGVIQSPRHLIKEKRETATLKCYPIPRHDTVYWYQQGPGQDPQFLISFYEKMQSDKGSIPDRFSAQQFSDYHSELNMSSLELGDSALYFCASSSQGQETQYFGPGTRLLVL.

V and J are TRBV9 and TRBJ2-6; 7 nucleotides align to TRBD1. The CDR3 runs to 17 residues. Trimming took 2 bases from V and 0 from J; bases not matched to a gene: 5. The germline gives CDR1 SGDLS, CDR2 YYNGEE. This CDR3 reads CASSVAGTASGANVLTF. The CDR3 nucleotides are TGTGCCAGCAGCGTGGCCGGGACAGCCTCTGGGGCCAACGTCCTGACTTTC.

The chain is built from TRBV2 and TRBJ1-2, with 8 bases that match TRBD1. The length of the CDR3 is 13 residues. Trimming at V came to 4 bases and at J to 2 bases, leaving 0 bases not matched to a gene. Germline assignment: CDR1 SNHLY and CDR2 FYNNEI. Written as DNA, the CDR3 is TGTGCCAGCAGTGGGGACAGGAACTATGGCTACACCTTC. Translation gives CASSGDRNYGYTF.

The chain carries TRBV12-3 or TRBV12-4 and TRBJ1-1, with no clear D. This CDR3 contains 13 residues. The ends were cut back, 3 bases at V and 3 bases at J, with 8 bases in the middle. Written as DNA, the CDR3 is TGTGCCAGCAGTTTCGGCCAGGACACTGAAGCTTTCTTT. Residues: CASSFGQDTEAFF.